The 18 T cell receptor beta chains presented below share a single source sample, sequenced in a study of T-cell reconstitution after alpha-beta-depleted transplantation in children. Study observations and caveats: It was newly produced T cells that mostly accounted for T-cell counts and diversity one year after transplant.

Unique molecular identifiers were incorporated into the prepared TCRbeta library. TCRdb processed the PCR reads anew with MiXCR; each CDR3 protein has one entry. Of about 300,000 distinct CDR3 sequences in the sample, approximately 7.3% were seen once. For these TCRs, the target antigens are not known. Sequences were derived from peripheral blood, sampled 360 days after TCRalphabeta/CD19-depleted stem cell transplant. All receptors come from a female patient aged 2 to 10 who had a stem cell transplant for Fanconi anemia, so the T cells may come from the graft donor.

This clonotype was found many times. The genes are TRBV20-1 and TRBJ2-1; unclear D gene. The CDR3 spans 15 residues. Germline CDR1 is DFQATT and CDR2 is SNEGSKA (reference sequence). The V gene lost 0 bases and the J gene lost 0 bases, with 9 bases spanning the gap. In DNA, the CDR3 is TGCAGTGCTAGAGACCGGGCTTACTCCTACAATGAGCAGTTCTTC. It encodes CSARDRAYSYNEQFF.

This clonotype is deemed medium-sized (0.01 to 0.1%). This sequence joins TRBV20-1 and TRBJ2-6, with D possibly TRBD1 on 6 matching bases. The V end was cut by 3 bases, the J end by 2 bases, with 11 bases between. This CDR3 spans 15 amino acids. Germline V gene sequence: CDR1 DFQATT, CDR2 SNEGSKA (reference sequence). CDR3 in DNA: TGCAGTGCTAGGGACAGTGCCCCTGGGGCCAACGTCCTGACTTTC. It codes for CSARDSAPGANVLTF.

This clonotype was detected ten times or more. V gene TRBV28 combines with J gene TRBJ1-5; D possibly corresponds to TRBD1 (5 bases). Trimming removed 3 bases at V and 4 bases at J, with 10 bases between. Germline V gene lookup returns CDR1 MDHEN and CDR2 SYDVKM. The CDR3 is 14 amino acids. CDR3 residues: CASSFTGPNQPQHF. In nucleotides, the CDR3 is TGTGCCAGCAGTTTTACAGGACCTAATCAGCCCCAGCATTTT.

The chain links TRBV6-5 to TRBJ1-6; D not certain. The V end was cut by 7 bases, the J end by 0 bases, with 10 bases between. Per the germline V gene, CDR1 is MNHEY and CDR2 is SVGAGI. The CDR3 has 15 amino acids. CDR3 region: CASNIGSSYNSPLHF. CDR3 DNA sequence: TGTGCCAGCAACATCGGGAGCTCCTATAATTCACCCCTCCACTTT.

About this clonotype itself: At one boundary the junction diverges from the germline segment, which might be a read error. The V and J genes are TRBV4-3 and TRBJ2-1, with 7 bases lining up with TRBD1. Looked up from germline, CDR1 is LGHNA and CDR2 is YSLEER. The CDR3 is made up of 14 amino acids. The CDR3: CASSQFLQGDERFF. The CDR3 DNA reads TGCGCCAGCAGCCAGTTCCTTCAGGGGGATGAGCGGTTCTTC.

The sample holds many counts of this clonotype. The chain carries TRBV12-3 or TRBV12-4 and TRBJ2-1; 10 bases match TRBD2. V dropped 8 bases and J dropped 4; count of bases not matched to a gene: 11. The CDR3 has 16 residues. The CDR3 nucleotides are TGTGCCAGCCGCAACTCCGGGACTAGCGATTACAATGAGCAGTTCTTC. It codes for CASRNSGTSDYNEQFF.

The rearrangement uses TRBV2 and TRBJ1-2; D is possibly TRBD1 (5 bases). The CDR3 runs to 15 residues. Germline assignment: CDR1 SNHLY and CDR2 FYNNEI. The V end was cut by 6 bases, the J end by 0 bases, with 14 bases between. The CDR3 loop reads CASRRDGRTNYGYTF. The CDR3 coding sequence is TGTGCCAGCAGGAGGGACGGAAGAACTAACTATGGCTACACCTTC.

This clonotype has ten or more counts. The chain uses TRBV20-1 and TRBJ2-1; 8 bases map to TRBD1. The germline V gene encodes CDR1 DFQATT and CDR2 SNEGSKA (reference sequence). The CDR3 contains 15 residues. Germline trimming cut 2 bases from V and 4 bases from J; bases unmatched to any gene: 7. Here the CDR3 DNA reads TGCAGTGCTAGACTCCTTCGGACAGGGTACAATGAGCAGTTCTTC. This encodes CSARLLRTGYNEQFF.

This clonotype appeared many times. This chain connects TRBV20-1 to TRBJ2-2, with 8 bases matching TRBD2. Trimming removed 3 bases from V and 4 bases from J; junction bases left unmatched: 4. This CDR3 region has 14 residues. Per the germline V gene, CDR1 is DFQATT and CDR2 is SNEGSKA (reference sequence). Written as DNA, the CDR3 is TGCAGTGCTAGTAGCGGGAAGGGCACCGGGGAGCTGTTTTTT. Translating it yields CSASSGKGTGELFF.

The sample holds many counts of this clonotype. The chain recombines TRBV5-5 with TRBJ1-6; D unresolved. The V end was cut by 3 bases, the J end by 8 bases, with 12 bases between. Germline V lookup: CDR1 SGHKS, CDR2 YYEKEE (reference sequence). This CDR3 spans 14 amino acids. CDR3 DNA sequence: TGTGCCAGCAGCTCATTCCTAAGGGATTCACCCCTCCACTTT. It yields the protein CASSSFLRDSPLHF.

V and J are TRBV19 and TRBJ1-1; 8 nucleotides align to TRBD1. J lost 4 bases, V lost 5 bases, and 9 bases had no gene match. This CDR3 contains 15 residues. Germline-derived CDR1 and CDR2 are LNHDA and SQIVND (reference sequence). DNA for the CDR3: TGTGCCAGTAGTCCCCGGACAGGGTGGGGCACTGAAGCTTTCTTT. Translation: CASSPRTGWGTEAFF.

This clonotype has at least ten counts. The J gene is TRBJ2-2, the V gene TRBV7-8, with unresolved D. CDR3 length equals 13 residues. Germline lookup yields CDR1 SGHVS and CDR2 FQNEAQ. The V end was cut by 6 bases, the J end by 4 bases, with 9 bases between. The CDR3 bases are TGTGCCAGCAGTTACAAGCGCACCGGGGAGCTGTTTTTT. Its protein product is CASSYKRTGELFF.

The J gene is TRBJ2-1, the V gene TRBV27, with a possible D match to TRBD1 (5 bases). Germline V lookup: CDR1 MNHEY, CDR2 SMNVEV (reference sequence). CDR3 length: 13 amino acids. Trimming took 8 bases from V and 7 from J, leaving 15 bases between them. The DNA of the CDR3 is TGTGCCAGCGGGGTTAGGGGTAGGAATGAGCAGTTCTTC. Amino acids: CASGVRGRNEQFF.

This clonotype was counted ten times or more. This rearrangement joins TRBV20-1 to TRBJ2-7; a possible D gene is TRBD1 (6 bases). The CDR3 extends over 14 amino acids. Germline-derived CDR1 and CDR2 are DFQATT and SNEGSKA (reference sequence). V was cut by 6 bases and J by 0 bases, with 15 bases left in between. CDR3 protein: CSAVGHASSYEQYF. For the CDR3, the DNA is TGCAGTGCCGTGGGACACGCGAGCTCCTACGAGCAGTACTTC.

Ten or more counts support this clonotype. CDR3: CASSLLAGVGEQYF. CDR3 coding DNA: TGTGCCAGCAGCTTACTAGCGGGAGTGGGCGAGCAGTACTTC. The chain links TRBV7-9 to TRBJ2-7; 10 bases line up with TRBD2. The CDR3 has 14 residues. V gave up 2 bases and J gave up 6 bases; unmatched junction bases: 4. Germline CDR1 SEHNR, CDR2 FQNEAQ (reference sequence). Full variable domain (missing parts from reference TRBV7-9 and TRBJ2-7): DTGVSQNPRHKITKRGQNVTFRCDPISEHNRLYWYRQTLGQGPEFLTYFQNEAQLEKSRLLSDRFSAERPKGSFSTLEIQRTEQGDSAMYLCASSLLAGVGEQYFGPGTRLTVT.

This clonotype was picked up a small number of times. This chain connects TRBV15 to TRBJ2-3; D might be TRBD1 or TRBD2, each matching 5 bases. V lost 0 bases to trimming and J lost 0 bases, with 16 bases between them. There are 18 residues in the CDR3. The germline V gene encodes CDR1 LNHNV and CDR2 YYDKDF (reference sequence). CDR3 sequence reads: CATSRDPGTTYSTDTQYF. Written as DNA, the CDR3 is TGTGCCACCAGCAGAGATCCGGGGACCACTTATAGCACAGATACGCAGTATTTT.

This clonotype was counted between two and nine times. The chain recombines TRBV12-3 or TRBV12-4 with TRBJ1-4, with D uncertain. Trimming left V 1 base short and J 6 bases short, with 6 bases between. The CDR3 contains 13 residues. The CDR3 sequence is CASSLETDEKLFF. In DNA, the CDR3 is TGTGCCAGCAGTTTAGAAACAGATGAAAAACTGTTTTTT.

The rearrangement uses TRBV5-1 and TRBJ1-4; 7 nucleotides match TRBD1. This CDR3 comprises 14 residues. The trim removed 3 bases at V and 6 bases at J, leaving 5 bases unmatched. Germline-derived CDR1 and CDR2 are SGHRS and YFSETQ. Written as DNA, the CDR3 is TGCGCCAGCAGCTCAACAGGGGTAGATGAAAAACTGTTTTTT. The encoded protein is CASSSTGVDEKLFF.